This TCR beta chain was recovered during a study of OX40 agonist ivuxolimab in advanced cancers. Whole-study context: Recorded diagnoses for dose-escalation patients were hepatocellular carcinoma, melanoma, renal cell or head and neck cancer. Of the participants, approximately 40% had some prior anti-PD-1, anti-PD-L1 or anti-CTLA-4 therapy, which was allowed.

Points on this clone: No antigen is known for it.

The method was immunoSEQ multiplex PCR; TCRdb's version includes in-frame clones alone and lacks a portion of them. The data show 50,000 to 65,000 clones, around nine tenths seen once. The CDR3 totals 13 residues. Germline CDR1 reads GTSNPN; CDR2 reads SVGIG (reference sequence). V was clipped by 2 bases and J by 4 bases; unmatched bases: 1. Whole-study results and caveats: Nonresponders, in some cases, also had low normalized T-cell clonal expansion.

This TCR was recovered from an adult with an advanced solid tumor such as melanoma, head and neck, liver or kidney cancer. Here the sequenced sample was CD4+ or CD8+ T cells sorted from blood, taken in a trial of the OX40 agonist ivuxolimab. The chain uses TRBV30 and TRBJ2-3; TRBD1 matches 9 bases. DNA for the CDR3: TGTGCCTGGAGTACAGGGGGCGCAGATACGCAGTATTTT. Protein product: CAWSTGGADTQYF.